The 9 T cell receptor beta chains listed next were all sequenced from one sample in a study of CD8 T cells in ankylosing spondylitis. Study-wide points: The study identified a TCR beta motif of roughly eight highly homologous variants that appeared characteristic of ankylosing spondylitis blood.

These receptors are not linked to any known antigen. TCRdb fed the 5' RACE reads into MiXCR, producing one record per CDR3 protein. This repertoire shows 700,000 to 850,000 distinct CDR3 sequences, about 11% found once; its top ten account for 0.51%. Sequencing was carried out using blood, either unsorted or a sorted T cell fraction (not recorded which). The receptors stem from a male donor with ankylosing spondylitis.

This clonotype was recorded at least ten times. This chain joins TRBV7-9 and TRBJ2-5; 7 bases are shared with TRBD2. Germline CDR1 SEHNR, CDR2 FQNEAQ (reference sequence). This CDR3 is built from 13 residues. The V and J ends lost 3 bases and 4 bases, in that order; junction bases with no gene match: 2. The CDR3 DNA sequence: TGTGCCAGCAGCTTGTGGGGGGGAGAGACCCAGTACTTC. Its protein product is CASSLWGGETQYF.

This clonotype showed up just a few times. J is TRBJ2-3 and V is TRBV5-1; 12 bases are a match to TRBD2. CDR3 length: 18 amino acids. J gave up 4 bases and V 4 bases, and 13 bases lay outside the gene matches. The germline V gene encodes CDR1 SGHRS and CDR2 YFSETQ. This chain's CDR3 is CASSQTSGGSEGADTQYF. The CDR3 region has the DNA TGCGCCAGCAGCCAGACTAGCGGGGGTTCGGAAGGGGCAGATACGCAGTATTTT.

This clonotype occurred a few times. The chain is built from TRBV6-2 or TRBV6-3 and TRBJ1-5; no firm D call. Trimming stripped 4 bases from V and 5 bases from J, with 12 bases between. From germline, CDR1 is MNHEY and CDR2 SVGEGT. The CDR3 is 14 amino acids. Here the CDR3 reads CASSSRVGDQPQHF. In DNA, the CDR3 is TGTGCCAGCAGTTCTCGGGTCGGGGATCAGCCCCAGCATTTT.

The table lists this clonotype with many counts. CDR3 residues: CSAAAGNTEAFF. The CDR3 DNA is TGCAGTGCTGCCGCCGGGAACACTGAAGCTTTCTTT. The rearrangement joins TRBV20-1 to TRBJ1-1; unclear D gene. Trimming pared 5 bases from V and 1 base from J, leaving 8 bases between. CDR1 and CDR2 from the germline V gene are DFQATT and SNEGSKA (reference sequence). The CDR3 contains 12 residues.

The chain recombines TRBV20-1 with TRBJ2-1; 14 bases map to TRBD2. Trimming removed 5 bases from V and 3 bases from J; junction bases left unmatched: 0. Germline V gene data show CDR1 as DFQATT and CDR2 as SNEGSKA (reference sequence). This CDR3 has 14 amino acids. Here the CDR3 reads CSAGLAGGYNEQFF. The DNA of the CDR3 is TGCAGTGCTGGACTAGCGGGAGGCTACAATGAGCAGTTCTTC.

This clonotype was observed a few times. This chain joins TRBV4-3 and TRBJ2-3; D assignment may be TRBD1 or TRBD2 (5 bases each). Trimming removed 4 bases at V and 2 bases at J, with 13 bases between. The CDR3 has 15 residues. CDR1 is LGHNA and CDR2 is YSLEER in the germline V gene. This CDR3 reads CASSRGTAITDTQYF. In DNA form, the CDR3 reads TGCGCCAGCAGCCGTGGGACCGCGATCACAGATACGCAGTATTTT.

This clonotype has more than one count but fewer than ten. V gene TRBV4-3 combines with J gene TRBJ1-3; D is uncertain. Germline CDR1 reads LGHNA; CDR2 reads YSLEER. V lost 0 bases and J 3 bases, leaving 15 bases between the germline ends. The CDR3 runs 17 residues. The CDR3 sequence: CASSQDVLGLGGNTIYF. For the CDR3, the DNA is TGCGCCAGCAGCCAAGATGTATTGGGGTTAGGTGGAAACACCATATATTTT.

There are a few counts of this clonotype. V usage is TRBV5-1 and J usage is TRBJ2-7, with 9 bases aligning to TRBD1. CDR3 length equals 14 residues. Germline CDR1 reads SGHRS; CDR2 reads YFSETQ. J was trimmed by 3 bases and V by 4 bases; bases with no gene match: 5. As DNA, the CDR3 is TGCGCCAGCAGCCGGACAGGGGTCGACTACGAGCAGTACTTC. Amino acids: CASSRTGVDYEQYF.

This clonotype was counted between two and nine times. This chain uses TRBV7-6 with TRBJ2-1, with a tentative D call TRBD2 (6 bases). The CDR3 covers 16 residues. V was trimmed by 4 bases and J by 4 bases, leaving 17 bases between them. CDR1 and CDR2 from the germline V gene are SGHVS and FNYEAQ. CDR3 amino acids: CASSSRSSAGYNEQFF. CDR3 coding DNA: TGTGCCAGCAGCTCCCGGAGTAGCGCGGGATACAATGAGCAGTTCTTC.